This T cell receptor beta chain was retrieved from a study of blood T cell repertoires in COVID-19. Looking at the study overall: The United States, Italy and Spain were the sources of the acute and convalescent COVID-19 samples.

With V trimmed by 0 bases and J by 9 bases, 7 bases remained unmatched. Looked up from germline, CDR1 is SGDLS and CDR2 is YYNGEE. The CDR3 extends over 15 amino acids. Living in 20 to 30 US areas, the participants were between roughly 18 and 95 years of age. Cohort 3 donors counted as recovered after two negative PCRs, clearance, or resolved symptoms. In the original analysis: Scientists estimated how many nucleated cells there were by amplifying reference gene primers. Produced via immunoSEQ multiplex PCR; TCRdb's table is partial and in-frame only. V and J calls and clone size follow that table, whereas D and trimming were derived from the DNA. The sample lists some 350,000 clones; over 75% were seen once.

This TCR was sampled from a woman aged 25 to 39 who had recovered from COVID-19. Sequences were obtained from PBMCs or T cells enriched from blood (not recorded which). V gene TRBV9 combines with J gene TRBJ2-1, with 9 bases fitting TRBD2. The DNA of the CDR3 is TGTGCCAGCAGCGTAGGCGGGGGGGCAAGTAGTGAGCAGTTCTTC. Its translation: CASSVGGGASSEQFF.